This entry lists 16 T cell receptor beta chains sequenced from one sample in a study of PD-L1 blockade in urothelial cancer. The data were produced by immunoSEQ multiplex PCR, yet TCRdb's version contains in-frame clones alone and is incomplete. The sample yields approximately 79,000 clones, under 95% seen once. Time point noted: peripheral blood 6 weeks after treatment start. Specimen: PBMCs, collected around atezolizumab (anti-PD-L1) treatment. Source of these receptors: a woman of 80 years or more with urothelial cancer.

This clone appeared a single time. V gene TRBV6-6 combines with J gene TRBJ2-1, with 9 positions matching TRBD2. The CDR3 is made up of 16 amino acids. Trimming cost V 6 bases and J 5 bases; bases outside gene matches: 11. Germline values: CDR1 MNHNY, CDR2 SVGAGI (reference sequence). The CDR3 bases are TGTGCCAGCAGACGAAGGAGCGGGAGGATCGACAATGAGCAGTTCTTC. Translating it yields CASRRRSGRIDNEQFF.

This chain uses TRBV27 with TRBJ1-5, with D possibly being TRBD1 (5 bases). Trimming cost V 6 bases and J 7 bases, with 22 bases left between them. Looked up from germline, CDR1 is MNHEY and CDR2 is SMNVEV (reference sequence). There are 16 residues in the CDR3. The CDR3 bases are TGTGCCAGCAGCCCGAGCGGGGCCAGGGTGGGGCAGCCCCAGCATTTT. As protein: CASSPSGARVGQPQHF.

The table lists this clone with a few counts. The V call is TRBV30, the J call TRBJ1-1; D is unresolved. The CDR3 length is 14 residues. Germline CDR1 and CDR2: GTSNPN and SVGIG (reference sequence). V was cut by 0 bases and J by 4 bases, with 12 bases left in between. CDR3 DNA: TGTGCCTGGAGTGTCGGGATTCGAAGCACTGAAGCTTTCTTT. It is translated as CAWSVGIRSTEAFF.

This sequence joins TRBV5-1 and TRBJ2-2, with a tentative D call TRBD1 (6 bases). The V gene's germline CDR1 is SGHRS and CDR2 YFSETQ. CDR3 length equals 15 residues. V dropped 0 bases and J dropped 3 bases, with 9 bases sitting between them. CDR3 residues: CASSLAGADTGELFF. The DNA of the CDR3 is TGCGCCAGCAGCTTGGCAGGGGCGGACACCGGGGAGCTGTTTTTT.

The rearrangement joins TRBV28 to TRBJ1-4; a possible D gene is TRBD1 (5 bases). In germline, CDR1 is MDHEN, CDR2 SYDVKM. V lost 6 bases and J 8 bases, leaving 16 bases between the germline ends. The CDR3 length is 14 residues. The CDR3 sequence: CASSSPGSGEKLFF. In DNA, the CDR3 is TGTGCCAGCAGCTCTCCAGGGTCTGGGGAAAAACTGTTTTTT.

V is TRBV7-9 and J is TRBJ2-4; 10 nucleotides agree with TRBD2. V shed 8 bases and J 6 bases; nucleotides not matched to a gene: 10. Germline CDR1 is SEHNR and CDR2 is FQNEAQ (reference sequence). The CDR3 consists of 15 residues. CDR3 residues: CASGGGLASSNIQYF. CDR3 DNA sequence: TGTGCCAGCGGAGGGGGACTAGCGAGCTCAAACATTCAGTACTTC.

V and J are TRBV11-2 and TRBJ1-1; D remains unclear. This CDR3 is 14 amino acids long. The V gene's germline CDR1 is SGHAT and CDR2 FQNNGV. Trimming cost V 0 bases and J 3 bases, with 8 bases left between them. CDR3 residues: CASSLELGDTEAFF. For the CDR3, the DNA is TGTGCCAGCAGCTTAGAGTTGGGAGACACTGAAGCTTTCTTT. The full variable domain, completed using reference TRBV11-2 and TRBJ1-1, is EAGVAQSPRYKIIEKRQSVAFWCNPISGHATLYWYQQILGQGPKLLIQFQNNGVVDDSQLPKDRFSAERLKGVDSTLKIQPAKLEDSAVYLCASSLELGDTEAFFGQGTRLTVV.

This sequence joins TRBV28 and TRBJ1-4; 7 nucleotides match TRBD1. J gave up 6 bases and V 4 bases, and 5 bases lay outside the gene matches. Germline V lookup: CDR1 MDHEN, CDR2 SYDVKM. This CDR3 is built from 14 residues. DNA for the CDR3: TGTGCCAGCAGTTCACAGGGGATGTATGAAAAACTGTTTTTT. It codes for CASSSQGMYEKLFF.

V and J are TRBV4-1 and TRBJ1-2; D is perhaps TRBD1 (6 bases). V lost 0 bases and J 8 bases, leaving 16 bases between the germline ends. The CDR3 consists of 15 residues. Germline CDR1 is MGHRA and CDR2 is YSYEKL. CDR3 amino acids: CASSQERDRPDGYTF. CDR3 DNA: TGCGCCAGCAGCCAAGAACGAGACAGGCCCGACGGCTACACCTTC.

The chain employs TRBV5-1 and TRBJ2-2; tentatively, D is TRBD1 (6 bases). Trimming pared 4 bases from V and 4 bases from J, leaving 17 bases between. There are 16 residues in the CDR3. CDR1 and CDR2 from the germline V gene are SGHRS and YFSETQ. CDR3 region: CASSLMSTGITGELFF. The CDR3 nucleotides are TGCGCCAGCAGCCTGATGAGTACAGGGATCACCGGGGAGCTGTTTTTT.

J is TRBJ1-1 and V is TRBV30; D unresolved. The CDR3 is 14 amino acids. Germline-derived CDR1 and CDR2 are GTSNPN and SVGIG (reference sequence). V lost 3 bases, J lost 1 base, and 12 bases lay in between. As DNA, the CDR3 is TGTGCCTGGAGGAGAGGGTTTACGAACACTGAAGCTTTCTTT. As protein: CAWRRGFTNTEAFF.

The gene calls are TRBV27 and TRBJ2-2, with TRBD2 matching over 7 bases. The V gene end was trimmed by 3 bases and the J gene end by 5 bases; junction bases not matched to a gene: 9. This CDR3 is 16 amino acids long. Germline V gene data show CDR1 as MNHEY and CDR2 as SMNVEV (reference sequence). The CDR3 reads CASSLSDWGGTGELFF. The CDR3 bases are TGTGCCAGCAGTTTGTCGGATTGGGGAGGGACCGGGGAGCTGTTTTTT.

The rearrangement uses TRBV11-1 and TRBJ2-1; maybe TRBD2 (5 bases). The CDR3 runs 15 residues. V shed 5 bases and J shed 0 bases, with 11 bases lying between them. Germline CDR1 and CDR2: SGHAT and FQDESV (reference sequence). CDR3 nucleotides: TGTGCCAGCAGCCTCCAGCGGAGCTCCTACAATGAGCAGTTCTTC. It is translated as CASSLQRSSYNEQFF.

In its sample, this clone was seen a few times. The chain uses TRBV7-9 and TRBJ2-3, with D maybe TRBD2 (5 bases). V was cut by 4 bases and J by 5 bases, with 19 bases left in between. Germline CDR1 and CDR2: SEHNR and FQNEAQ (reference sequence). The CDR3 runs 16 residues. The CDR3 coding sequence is TGTGCCAGCAGCTCCCCCCAAGGGAGATGGGAAGATACGCAGTATTTT. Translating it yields CASSSPQGRWEDTQYF.

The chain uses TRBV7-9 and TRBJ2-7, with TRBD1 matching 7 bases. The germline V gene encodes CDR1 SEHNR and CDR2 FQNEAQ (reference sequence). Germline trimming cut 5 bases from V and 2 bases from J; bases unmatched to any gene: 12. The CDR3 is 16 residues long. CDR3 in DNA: TGTGCCAGCAGCGGAACAGGGGAAGGAGTTCCCTACGAGCAGTACTTC. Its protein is CASSGTGEGVPYEQYF.

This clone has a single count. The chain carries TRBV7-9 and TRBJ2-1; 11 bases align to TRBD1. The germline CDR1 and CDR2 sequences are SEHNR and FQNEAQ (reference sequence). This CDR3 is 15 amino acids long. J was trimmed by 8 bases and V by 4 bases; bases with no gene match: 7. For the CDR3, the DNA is TGTGCCAGCAGCTCCCGGGACAGGGGGATGGATGAGCAGTTCTTC. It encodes CASSSRDRGMDEQFF.